One TCR beta chain is described in this entry. This specimen belongs to a study of T cell changes during pregnancy in multiple sclerosis. TCRdb's table, derived via immunoSEQ multiplex PCR, lists solely in-frame clones and lacks some. This table holds under 60,000 clones, about 89% found once. Germline V gene sequence: CDR1 ENHRY, CDR2 SYGVKD. This CDR3 is built from 13 residues. The ends lost 11 bases at V and 7 bases at J; junction bases unmatched: 11. The genes are TRBV10-3 and TRBJ2-1, with 7 bases identical to TRBD1. Sequenced here: CD8+ T cells from peripheral blood mononuclear cells, sampled after pregnancy. This sequence was found in a female donor with multiple sclerosis, enrolled in a pregnancy study. CDR3 bases: TGTGCCGCCAGGGGGTTCGGGTCGAATGAGCAGTTCTTC. Its translation: CAARGFGSNEQFF.